The sequence of this TCR beta chain was determined in a study of blood T cell dynamics during melanoma immunotherapy. Study-wide background: Metastatic melanoma patients received first-line pembrolizumab or nivolumab plus ipilimumab.

Study outcomes and limitations: Clones driving repertoire changes may be melanoma-specific or general immune activation.

As to time point: week 3, after first cycle of checkpoint inhibitor. Prior systemic cancer therapy, immunosuppressant use and other active malignancies excluded patients. Data came from immunoSEQ multiplex PCR; TCRdb stores just in-frame clones and leaves some out. The data show more than 13,000 clones, more than 85% seen once. The trim removed 6 bases at V and 8 bases at J, leaving 7 bases unmatched. This CDR3 contains 14 residues. Germline V gene lookup returns CDR1 LNHDA and CDR2 SQIVND (reference sequence). This clone was seen a single time. Its specificity is not known. This material consisted of blood, taken from a patient treated with checkpoint blockade. This sequence originates from a human donor with melanoma. The chain couples TRBV19 to TRBJ1-3, with 10 bases that match TRBD1. CDR3 sequence: CASRLTGGKDTIYF. CDR3 sequence (DNA): TGTGCCAGTAGACTGACAGGGGGCAAGGACACCATATATTTT.